The 5 T cell receptor beta chains below were found in one sample sequenced in a study of shared clonotypes between healthy human individuals. Using immunoSEQ multiplex PCR, the repertoire was profiled, and TCRdb retains in-frame clones only, with some absent. The sample yields 950,000 to 1,300,000 clones, more than 60% seen once. The material sequenced was memory CD4+ T cells sorted from blood. Subset noted: CD45RA-negative fraction. These receptors were obtained from a young man in good health.

This clone was counted between two and nine times. The CDR3 loop is CASSPGWGSLETQYF. The DNA of the CDR3 is TGCGCCAGCAGCCCGGGATGGGGGTCTTTGGAGACCCAGTACTTC. The V and J genes are TRBV5-1 and TRBJ2-5; D might be TRBD1 or TRBD2, each matching 5 bases. This CDR3 region has 15 residues. Trimming took 4 bases from V and 5 from J, leaving 18 bases between them. CDR1 and CDR2 from the germline V gene are SGHRS and YFSETQ.

This rearrangement joins TRBV5-1 to TRBJ2-1; D not resolved. CDR1 SGHRS and CDR2 YFSETQ come from the germline V gene. The V end was cut by 0 bases, the J end by 4 bases, with 8 bases between. The CDR3 has 14 amino acids. In nucleotides, the CDR3 is TGCGCCAGCAGCTTGGGTATGGTATACAATGAGCAGTTCTTC. Translating it yields CASSLGMVYNEQFF. The full variable domain, in which reference TRBV5-1 and TRBJ2-1 provide the parts outside the CDR3, is KAGVTQTPRYLIKTRGQQVTLSCSPISGHRSVSWYQQTPGQGLQFLFEYFSETQRNKGNFPGRFSGRQFSNSRSEMNVSTLELGDSALYLCASSLGMVYNEQFFGPGTRLTVL.

CDR3 DNA sequence: TGTGCCAGCAGCGGCCTCCGAGAAAGTGCATCGGATACGCAGTATTTT. Translated: CASSGLRESASDTQYF. J is TRBJ2-3 and V is TRBV9; unclear D gene. Germline assignment: CDR1 SGDLS and CDR2 YYNGEE. The length of the CDR3 is 16 residues. V lost 3 bases to trimming and J lost 6 bases, with 20 bases between them.

This clone has just one count. This chain links TRBV5-4 with TRBJ1-1; no clear D. V was pared by 4 bases and J by 4 bases, with 11 bases between. The CDR3 runs 13 residues. CDR1 is SGHNT and CDR2 is YYREEE in the germline V gene (reference sequence). For the CDR3, the DNA is TGTGCCAGCAGCGTCGATCGCTTCACTGAAGCTTTCTTT. Protein: CASSVDRFTEAFF.

CDR3 in amino acids: CASSYFDKLFF. CDR3 sequence (DNA): TGTGCCAGTAGTTATTTTGACAAGCTGTTTTTT. The V and J genes are TRBV19 and TRBJ2-2, with D unclear. Germline CDR1 LNHDA, CDR2 SQIVND (reference sequence). V was clipped by 5 bases and J by 12 bases, with 10 bases between them. This CDR3 spans 11 amino acids.